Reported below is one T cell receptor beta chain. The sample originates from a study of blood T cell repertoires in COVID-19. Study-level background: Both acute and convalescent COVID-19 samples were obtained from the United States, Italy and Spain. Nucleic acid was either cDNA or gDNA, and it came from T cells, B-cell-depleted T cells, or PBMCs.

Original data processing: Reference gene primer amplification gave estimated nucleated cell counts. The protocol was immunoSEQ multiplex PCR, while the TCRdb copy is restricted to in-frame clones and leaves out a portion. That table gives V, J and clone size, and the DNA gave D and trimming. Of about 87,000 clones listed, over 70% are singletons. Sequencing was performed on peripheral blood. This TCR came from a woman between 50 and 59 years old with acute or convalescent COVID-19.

CDR3 protein: CASRVPGLGMDTQYF. Here the CDR3 DNA reads TGTGCCAGCAGAGTACCGGGCCTCGGGATGGATACGCAGTATTTT. V gene TRBV2 combines with J gene TRBJ2-3; a weak D match, TRBD2 (5 bases). The germline CDR1 and CDR2 sequences are SNHLY and FYNNEI. V shed 6 bases and J shed 6 bases, with 19 bases lying between them. The CDR3 is 15 residues long.